The clone carrying this T cell receptor beta chain was detected only a few times. The protocol was immunoSEQ multiplex PCR, while the TCRdb copy is restricted to in-frame clones and leaves out a portion. The sample yields about 53,000 clones, over 65% seen once. This entry belongs to a study of OX40 agonist ivuxolimab in advanced cancers. This CDR3 is 14 amino acids long. In germline, CDR1 is GTSNPN, CDR2 SVGIG (reference sequence). The V gene end was trimmed by 2 bases and the J gene end by 6 bases; junction bases not matched to a gene: 9. This clonotype was obtained from an adult with an advanced solid tumor such as melanoma, head and neck, liver or kidney cancer. Specimen: CD4+ or CD8+ T cells sorted from blood, collected in a trial of the OX40 agonist ivuxolimab. The genes are TRBV30 and TRBJ1-1, with TRBD1 matching over 7 bases. Written as DNA, the CDR3 is TGTGCCTGGAGTCGGGACAGTCAACTTGCTGAAGCTTTCTTT. Translating gives CAWSRDSQLAEAFF.